The 6 T cell receptor beta chains reported below all come from one sample, sequenced in a study of cytomegalovirus exposure and HLA in healthy donors. PCR amplification relied on 60 Vbeta primers (plus 13 Jbeta primers). Measured with immunoSEQ multiplex PCR; TCRdb has only the in-frame clones, and not every one. This sample has hundreds of thousands of clones, with 77% found just once. Sequencing input: PBMCs. The receptors stem from a woman aged 60-70 years in good health and CMV-seropositive.

This clone was recorded only once. The J gene is TRBJ1-2, the V gene TRBV28; D call uncertain. Germline values: CDR1 MDHEN, CDR2 SYDVKM. CDR3 length equals 12 residues. The germline V and J ends were trimmed by 2 bases and 2 bases, with 3 bases remaining between them. The CDR3 nucleotides are TGTGCCAGCAGTTTACCGAACTATGGCTACACCTTC. This translates into CASSLPNYGYTF.

The rearrangement links TRBV30 to TRBJ2-2, with D maybe TRBD2 (5 bases). Per the germline V gene, CDR1 is GTSNPN and CDR2 is SVGIG (reference sequence). With 3 bases removed from V and 7 bases from J, the gap between germline ends came to 15 bases. This CDR3 contains 14 residues. CDR3 nucleotide sequence: TGTGCCTGGAGATCGCCGGGGTCCTTCGGGGAGCTGTTTTTT. The encoded protein is CAWRSPGSFGELFF.

The rearrangement uses TRBV5-5 and TRBJ1-2; unclear D gene. This CDR3 is built from 13 residues. V dropped 0 bases and J dropped 5 bases, with 8 bases sitting between them. CDR1 is SGHKS, CDR2 YYEKEE, per germline (reference sequence). CDR3 sequence (DNA): TGTGCCAGCAGCTTGGCCTCTCAGTATGGCTACACCTTC. Its translation is CASSLASQYGYTF.

In DNA form, the CDR3 reads TGTGCCAGCAACGGGGTGAACACTGAAGCTTTCTTT. The encoded protein is CASNGVNTEAFF. The V and J genes are TRBV28 and TRBJ1-1; D ambiguous. The V end lost 7 bases, the J end lost 0 bases, and 6 bases lay between the germline ends. Looked up from germline, CDR1 is MDHEN and CDR2 is SYDVKM. This CDR3 is built from 12 residues.

The chain combines TRBV20-1 with TRBJ1-1, with D unresolved. V lost 2 bases, J lost 4 bases, and 5 bases lay in between. CDR1 is DFQATT and CDR2 is SNEGSKA in the germline V gene (reference sequence). The CDR3 length is 11 residues. The CDR3 spells CSARQATEAFF. Here the CDR3 DNA reads TGCAGTGCTAGACAGGCCACTGAAGCTTTCTTT.

This rearrangement joins TRBV5-1 to TRBJ2-1; 8 nucleotides align to TRBD2. Germline CDR1 and CDR2: SGHRS and YFSETQ. V lost 2 bases, J lost 10 bases, and 26 bases stayed unmatched. This CDR3 spans 20 amino acids. The CDR3 nucleotides are TGCGCCAGCAGCTTAGGTTTGACTCCCAGGATATTGGCAGGCGGGAGGGAGCAGTTCTTC. It is translated as CASSLGLTPRILAGGREQFF.